The clone carrying this T cell receptor (beta chain) has only a few counts. Its antigen remains unknown. This sample was included in a study of T cell responses to AZD1222 COVID-19 vaccine. The study's findings and limits: Most donors were white British and more were female, and clonal diversity was possibly underestimated.

Trimming stripped 3 bases from V and 0 bases from J, with 13 bases between. The CDR3 has 17 amino acids. Per the germline V gene, CDR1 is SGHRS and CDR2 is YFSETQ. Repertoires were generated with immunoSEQ multiplex PCR, while TCRdb's copy carries only in-frame clones and drops some. This repertoire shows 68,000 or so clones, about nine tenths found once; its top ten account for 7.8%. The origin of this receptor is an adult in good health. The sample was peripheral blood, taken on day 0 of AZD1222 vaccination. V is TRBV5-1 and J is TRBJ1-6; a possible D gene is TRBD1 (5 bases). This CDR3 reads CASSSGSLSSYNSPLHF. DNA for the CDR3: TGCGCCAGCAGCTCAGGGTCCCTAAGCTCCTATAATTCACCCCTCCACTTT.